The 9 T cell receptor beta chains given below trace back to one sample, sequenced in a study of cytomegalovirus exposure and HLA in healthy donors. Here immunoSEQ multiplex PCR was the method, and the copy in TCRdb shows in-frame clones only, minus some. The repertoire has more than 250,000 clones, roughly 87% of them found once; the top ten carry 2.5% to 3.5%. The sequencing input was PBMCs. These TCRs come from a woman in her twenties or thirties in good health and CMV-seronegative.

The J gene is TRBJ2-5, the V gene TRBV19; D is undetermined. From germline, CDR1 is LNHDA and CDR2 SQIVND (reference sequence). V was trimmed by 8 bases and J by 3 bases, leaving 7 bases between them. The CDR3 is made up of 11 amino acids. The chain's CDR3 is CASVGKETQYF. CDR3 nucleotide sequence: TGTGCCAGTGTTGGGAAAGAGACCCAGTACTTC.

This clone was seen just once. The chain uses TRBV2 and TRBJ2-5; D call uncertain. This CDR3 has 12 residues. Germline values: CDR1 SNHLY, CDR2 FYNNEI. Trimming stripped 5 bases from V and 0 bases from J, with 4 bases between. This CDR3 is CASSLDQETQYF. The DNA for the CDR3 is TGTGCCAGCAGTTTAGACCAAGAGACCCAGTACTTC.

V is TRBV29-1 and J is TRBJ2-5; 13 nucleotides align to TRBD2. The length of the CDR3 is 14 residues. V gave up 7 bases and J gave up 4 bases; unmatched junction bases: 6. The germline gives CDR1 SQVTM, CDR2 ANQGSEA. The CDR3 DNA sequence: TGCAGCGCCGCTCGACTAGCGGGAGGAGAGACCCAGTACTTC. Its protein is CSAARLAGGETQYF.

V is TRBV28 and J is TRBJ1-4; D might be TRBD1 (5 bases). Germline V gives CDR1 MDHEN, CDR2 SYDVKM. The CDR3 is 17 residues long. Trimming left V 2 bases short and J 0 bases short, with 13 bases between. This chain's CDR3 is CASSLAGLLATNEKLFF. The CDR3 bases are TGTGCCAGCAGTTTAGCAGGGCTCCTTGCAACTAATGAAAAACTGTTTTTT.

V gene TRBV19 combines with J gene TRBJ1-5; 8 nucleotides line up with TRBD1. With V trimmed by 5 bases and J by 6 bases, 6 bases remained unmatched. Germline V CDR1 and CDR2: LNHDA, SQIVND (reference sequence). The CDR3 is made up of 14 amino acids. CDR3 nucleotide sequence: TGTGCCAGTAGTGGACAGGGCGGTTCTCAGCCCCAGCATTTT. Its protein is CASSGQGGSQPQHF.

The chain employs TRBV4-3 and TRBJ1-3; the D is unclear. The CDR3 loop spans 15 amino acids. Germline V gives CDR1 LGHNA, CDR2 YSLEER. V lost 0 bases and J lost 4, with 10 bases in between. Written as DNA, the CDR3 is TGCGCCAGCAGCCAAGATGGCGGCAGGGGAAACACCATATATTTT. This sequence encodes CASSQDGGRGNTIYF.

The rearrangement joins TRBV15 to TRBJ1-2; D gene unclear. Trimming stripped 0 bases from V and 2 bases from J, with 7 bases between. The germline V gene encodes CDR1 LNHNV and CDR2 YYDKDF (reference sequence). The CDR3 runs 14 residues. CDR3 nucleotide sequence: TGTGCCACCAGCAGAGATCGGGGAAACTATGGCTACACCTTC. Translating it yields CATSRDRGNYGYTF.

V gene TRBV14 combines with J gene TRBJ2-4; D gene uncertain. V lost 0 bases and J 7 bases, leaving 10 bases between the germline ends. The CDR3 is 14 amino acids. Germline-derived CDR1 and CDR2 are SGHDN and FVKESK. The CDR3 is CASSQDSSFNIQYF. The CDR3 DNA reads as TGTGCCAGCAGCCAAGATTCCAGTTTTAACATTCAGTACTTC.

The V and J genes are TRBV14 and TRBJ2-3; 7 nucleotides line up with TRBD2. The germline V gene encodes CDR1 SGHDN and CDR2 FVKESK. This CDR3 contains 16 residues. V lost 0 bases, J lost 2 bases, and 5 bases stayed unmatched. DNA of the CDR3: TGTGCCAGCAGCCAAGATATCCTAGCGGACACAGATACGCAGTATTTT. Protein: CASSQDILADTDTQYF.